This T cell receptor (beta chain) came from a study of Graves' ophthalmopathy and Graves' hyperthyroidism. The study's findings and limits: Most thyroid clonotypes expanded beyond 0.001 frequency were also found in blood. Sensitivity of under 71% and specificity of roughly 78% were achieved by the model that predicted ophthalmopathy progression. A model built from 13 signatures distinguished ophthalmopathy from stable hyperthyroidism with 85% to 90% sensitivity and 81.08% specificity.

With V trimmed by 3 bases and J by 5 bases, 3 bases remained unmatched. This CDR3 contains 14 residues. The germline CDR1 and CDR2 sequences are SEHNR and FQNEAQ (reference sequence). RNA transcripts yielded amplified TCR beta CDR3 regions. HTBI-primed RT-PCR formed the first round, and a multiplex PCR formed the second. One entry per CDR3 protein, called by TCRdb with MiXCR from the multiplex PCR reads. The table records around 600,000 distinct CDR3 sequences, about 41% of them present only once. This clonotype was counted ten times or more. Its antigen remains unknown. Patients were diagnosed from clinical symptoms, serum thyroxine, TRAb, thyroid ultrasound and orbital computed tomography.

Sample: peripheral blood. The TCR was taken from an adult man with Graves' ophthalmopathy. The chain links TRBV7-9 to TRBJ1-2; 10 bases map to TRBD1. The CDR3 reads CASSFPGQGYGYTF. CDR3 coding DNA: TGTGCCAGCAGCTTTCCGGGACAGGGGTATGGCTACACCTTC.